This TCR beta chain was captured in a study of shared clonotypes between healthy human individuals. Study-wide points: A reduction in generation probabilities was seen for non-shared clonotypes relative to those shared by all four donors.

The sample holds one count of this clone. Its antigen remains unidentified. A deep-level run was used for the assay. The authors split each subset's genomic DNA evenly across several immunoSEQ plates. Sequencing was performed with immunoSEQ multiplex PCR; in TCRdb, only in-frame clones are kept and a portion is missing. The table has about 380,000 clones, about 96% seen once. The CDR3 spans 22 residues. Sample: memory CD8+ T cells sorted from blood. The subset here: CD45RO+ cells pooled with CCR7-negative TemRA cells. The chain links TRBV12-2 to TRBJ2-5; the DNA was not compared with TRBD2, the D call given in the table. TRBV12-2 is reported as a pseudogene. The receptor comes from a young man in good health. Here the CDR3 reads CASRLASAVGSLAGAFQETQYF. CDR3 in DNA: TGTGCAAGTCGCTTAGCGTCCGCGGTGGGTTCACTAGCGGGAGCCTTCCAAGAGACCCAGTACTTC.